These 30 T cell receptor beta chains share one sample of origin, sequenced in a study of T-cell reconstitution after alpha-beta-depleted transplantation in children. It was with unique molecular identifiers that the TCRbeta library was prepared. TCRdb processed the PCR reads anew with MiXCR; each CDR3 protein has one entry. The sample yields 200,000 to 250,000 distinct CDR3 sequences, around 7.8% seen once. The material sequenced was PBMCs, mostly from graft donor cells, taken 180 days after TCRalphabeta/CD19-depleted stem cell transplant. The receptors here all came from a male patient under 18 who had a stem cell transplant for acute lymphoblastic leukemia, so the T cells may come from the graft donor.

This clonotype occurred many times. The chain uses TRBV11-1 and TRBJ2-2; the match to TRBD2 covers 7 bases. The CDR3 is 16 residues long. Germline values: CDR1 SGHAT, CDR2 FQDESV (reference sequence). V lost 2 bases and J lost 2; bases outside the gene matches: 5. The CDR3 spells CASSLMPSGNTGELFF. The CDR3, as DNA: TGTGCCAGCAGCTTAATGCCTAGCGGAAACACCGGGGAGCTGTTTTTT.

This clonotype has a count of ten or more. The CDR3 DNA reads TGCAGCGTTGCCAACATTGAAGAGACCCAGTACTTC. This gives the protein CSVANIEETQYF. V is TRBV29-1 and J is TRBJ2-5; unclear D gene. Germline CDR1 and CDR2: SQVTM and ANQGSEA. CDR3 size: 12 residues. Trimming stripped 4 bases from V and 3 bases from J, with 9 bases between.

This clonotype was counted many times. The rearrangement links TRBV28 to TRBJ2-7, with 11 positions matching TRBD1. Germline CDR1 and CDR2: MDHEN and SYDVKM. CDR3 length: 14 residues. J gave up 3 bases and V 6 bases, and 4 bases lay outside the gene matches. CDR3 loop: CASRPGQGDYEQYF. DNA for the CDR3: TGTGCCAGCAGGCCGGGACAGGGGGACTACGAGCAGTACTTC.

In its sample, this clonotype was seen many times. The gene calls are TRBV7-9 and TRBJ1-2; 10 positions agree with TRBD1. V shed 5 bases and J 8 bases; nucleotides not matched to a gene: 5. Germline V gene sequence: CDR1 SEHNR, CDR2 FQNEAQ (reference sequence). This CDR3 comprises 13 residues. The CDR3 spells CASSPGQGRGYTF. CDR3 nucleotide sequence: TGTGCCAGCAGCCCGGGACAGGGGAGAGGCTACACCTTC. The full variable domain, its missing parts supplied by reference TRBV7-9 and TRBJ1-2, is DTGVSQNPRHKITKRGQNVTFRCDPISEHNRLYWYRQTLGQGPEFLTYFQNEAQLEKSRLLSDRFSAERPKGSFSTLEIQRTEQGDSAMYLCASSPGQGRGYTFGSGTRLTVV.

In its sample, this clonotype was seen many times. This chain joins TRBV5-4 and TRBJ1-2, with D perhaps matching TRBD1 (5 bases). The V gene's germline CDR1 is SGHNT and CDR2 YYREEE (reference sequence). The CDR3 is 14 residues long. Trimming cost V 0 bases and J 2 bases, with 8 bases left between them. The chain's CDR3 is CASSLAGTNYGYTF. The CDR3 DNA reads as TGTGCCAGCAGCTTGGCGGGGACCAACTATGGCTACACCTTC.

This clonotype came up many times. The genes are TRBV5-1 and TRBJ2-1; 13 positions agree with TRBD2. The CDR3 totals 18 residues. The ends lost 3 bases at V and 2 bases at J; junction bases unmatched: 8. CDR1 and CDR2 (germline): SGHRS, YFSETQ. The CDR3 nucleotides read TGCGCCAGCAGCTCCCCTGGACTAGCGGGAGTCACCTACAATGAGCAGTTCTTC. It is translated as CASSSPGLAGVTYNEQFF.

J is TRBJ2-7 and V is TRBV6-1; D not resolved. Per germline, CDR1 MNHNS and CDR2 SASEGT. This CDR3 region has 10 residues. V was pared by 8 bases and J by 7 bases, with 9 bases between. The CDR3 nucleotides are TGTGCCAGCGGGAATGAGGAGCAGTACTTC. Protein: CASGNEEQYF.

This clonotype was seen at least ten times. The chain has TRBV20-1 and TRBJ2-7, with D unclear. CDR1 and CDR2 (germline): DFQATT, SNEGSKA (reference sequence). Trimming removed 0 bases from V and 3 bases from J, with 6 bases in between. CDR3 length: 12 residues. CDR3 coding DNA: TGCAGTGCTAGAGAGGACCGCTACGAGCAGTACTTC. Amino acids: CSAREDRYEQYF.

This clonotype came up many times. The chain is built from TRBV10-3 and TRBJ1-1; D is uncertain. Germline values: CDR1 ENHRY, CDR2 SYGVKD. V shed 6 bases and J shed 7 bases, with 15 bases lying between them. This CDR3 is built from 13 residues. In DNA, the CDR3 is TGTGCCATCAGAGTCAACCCACCGGATGAAGCTTTCTTT. It yields the protein CAIRVNPPDEAFF.

Ten or more counts support this clonotype. The chain is built from TRBV12-3 or TRBV12-4 and TRBJ2-3; D not resolved. CDR3 size: 14 residues. V lost 6 bases, J lost 1 base, and 11 bases lay in between. The CDR3 protein is CASSTDGGTDTQYF. The CDR3, as DNA: TGTGCCAGCAGCACTGACGGAGGCACAGATACGCAGTATTTT.

In its sample, this clonotype was seen many times. The gene calls are TRBV27 and TRBJ1-1; D gene uncertain. The ends were cut back, 6 bases at V and 5 bases at J, with 10 bases in the middle. The CDR3 has 12 amino acids. Germline V lookup: CDR1 MNHEY, CDR2 SMNVEV (reference sequence). As DNA, the CDR3 is TGTGCCAGCAGCCGCCCCGGGACTGAAGCTTTCTTT. This codes for CASSRPGTEAFF.

The table lists this clonotype with many counts. The rearrangement links TRBV5-1 to TRBJ1-2; 7 bases map to TRBD1. CDR3 length: 14 residues. With 1 base clipped from V and 4 bases from J, the junction kept 4 bases outside the gene matches. The germline V gene encodes CDR1 SGHRS and CDR2 YFSETQ. The CDR3 here is CASSLTGTVYGYTF. The DNA of the CDR3 is TGCGCCAGCAGCTTGACCGGGACAGTCTATGGCTACACCTTC.

This clonotype has a count of ten or more. The V call is TRBV28, the J call TRBJ2-7; 8 bases are shared with TRBD1. The germline V gene has CDR1 MDHEN and CDR2 SYDVKM. This CDR3 has 14 amino acids. J lost 0 bases, V lost 6 bases, and 4 bases had no gene match. The CDR3 DNA is TGTGCCAGCAGAGACAGGGGAAGCTCCTACGAGCAGTACTTC. Translating it yields CASRDRGSSYEQYF.

This clonotype was counted at least ten times. V and J are TRBV5-1 and TRBJ2-3, with a possible D match to TRBD1 (7 bases). Germline CDR1 and CDR2: SGHRS and YFSETQ. The CDR3 extends over 16 amino acids. V was trimmed by 4 bases and J by 1 base, leaving 16 bases between them. The CDR3 spells CASSIDREVGTDTQYF. In DNA, the CDR3 is TGCGCCAGCAGCATAGACAGGGAGGTCGGCACAGATACGCAGTATTTT.

This clonotype came up a few times. The rearrangement links TRBV18 to TRBJ2-7; no reliable D call. Germline V gives CDR1 KGHSH, CDR2 LQKENI. Trimming took off 6 bases at V and 6 bases at J, with 15 bases between the two ends. The CDR3 is 13 residues long. The CDR3 DNA is TGTGCCAGCTCCCCCCTTCCCCCGGGCGAGCAGTACTTC. This translates into CASSPLPPGEQYF.

This clonotype was counted many times. The chain links TRBV5-1 to TRBJ1-1, with D possibly matching TRBD1 (5 bases). The CDR3 is made up of 13 amino acids. Germline-derived CDR1 and CDR2 are SGHRS and YFSETQ. Trimming stripped 8 bases from V and 1 base from J, with 12 bases between. CDR3 sequence: CASFGTANTEAFF. The CDR3 nucleotides read TGCGCCAGTTTCGGGACGGCGAACACTGAAGCTTTCTTT.

This clonotype appeared many times. The gene calls are TRBV20-1 and TRBJ2-7; TRBD1 aligns across 7 bases. The ends lost 0 bases at V and 2 bases at J; junction bases unmatched: 7. Germline V gene data show CDR1 as DFQATT and CDR2 as SNEGSKA (reference sequence). CDR3 length: 15 residues. Here the CDR3 reads CSAREVTGNTYEQYF. The CDR3 bases are TGCAGTGCTAGAGAGGTGACAGGGAACACCTACGAGCAGTACTTC.

This clonotype was seen repeatedly, ten times or more. The rearrangement links TRBV4-3 to TRBJ2-2; 8 bases fit TRBD2. The ends lost 0 bases at V and 1 base at J; junction bases unmatched: 7. This CDR3 has 18 residues. Germline V gives CDR1 LGHNA, CDR2 YSLEER. The CDR3 nucleotides are TGCGCCAGCAGCCAAGATCAGGTTCTAGCGGGGAACACCGGGGAGCTGTTTTTT. Encoded protein: CASSQDQVLAGNTGELFF.

This clonotype was counted many times. The V gene is TRBV28, the J gene TRBJ2-1; 8 nucleotides match TRBD2. Germline V lookup: CDR1 MDHEN, CDR2 SYDVKM. The CDR3 has 17 residues. V lost 6 bases, J lost 7 bases, and 17 bases stayed unmatched. CDR3 bases: TGTGCCAGCAGCGACCCCCAGGGAGCGGGAGCCAAAAATGAGCAGTTCTTC. Translating it yields CASSDPQGAGAKNEQFF.

The table lists this clonotype with many counts. V usage is TRBV18 and J usage is TRBJ1-1; D not resolved. V was cut by 8 bases and J by 3 bases, with 10 bases left in between. Per germline, CDR1 KGHSH and CDR2 LQKENI. The CDR3 is 12 amino acids. CDR3 amino acids: CASESGYTEAFF. Here the CDR3 DNA reads TGTGCCAGCGAGTCGGGGTACACTGAAGCTTTCTTT.

This clonotype showed up many times. J is TRBJ1-2 and V is TRBV7-8, with a tentative D call TRBD1 (5 bases). Looked up from germline, CDR1 is SGHVS and CDR2 is FQNEAQ. Trimming pared 0 bases from V and 4 bases from J, leaving 9 bases between. This CDR3 has 14 amino acids. The CDR3 DNA follows: TGTGCCAGCAGCTTAGCGGAGGGGAGCTATGGCTACACCTTC. Protein product: CASSLAEGSYGYTF.

This clonotype appeared many times. The J gene is TRBJ2-1, the V gene TRBV6-1; TRBD2 is a possible D gene (5 bases). Germline lookup yields CDR1 MNHNS and CDR2 SASEGT. This CDR3 is built from 15 residues. V shed 4 bases and J shed 1 base, with 11 bases lying between them. CDR3 in DNA: TGTGCCAGCAGTGCTGGTAGGAGGTCCTACAATGAGCAGTTCTTC. This sequence encodes CASSAGRRSYNEQFF.

In its sample, this clonotype was seen many times. V usage is TRBV7-9 and J usage is TRBJ2-1; maybe TRBD2 (6 bases). Trimming stripped 0 bases from V and 7 bases from J, with 10 bases between. The CDR3 spans 14 residues. Germline loops: CDR1 SEHNR, CDR2 FQNEAQ (reference sequence). CDR3 DNA: TGTGCCAGCAGCTTAGCGGGAGGAGGGAATGAGCAGTTCTTC. This codes for CASSLAGGGNEQFF.

The table lists this clonotype with many counts. V usage is TRBV25-1 and J usage is TRBJ2-2; D might be TRBD1 or TRBD2, each matching 5 bases. V gave up 3 bases and J gave up 6 bases, with 11 bases separating them. The germline gives CDR1 MGHDK, CDR2 SYGVNS. The CDR3 extends over 14 amino acids. The CDR3 DNA sequence: TGTGCCAGCAGTGAGGCTCGGGACGCCGGGGAGCTGTTTTTT. Protein: CASSEARDAGELFF.

This clonotype showed up many times. The chain recombines TRBV12-3 or TRBV12-4 with TRBJ2-3; 8 positions match TRBD2. The trim removed 3 bases at V and 4 bases at J, leaving 6 bases unmatched. The CDR3 contains 15 residues. The chain's CDR3 is CASSFPGGPSDTQYF. The CDR3, as DNA: TGTGCCAGCAGTTTTCCGGGAGGGCCATCAGATACGCAGTATTTT.

At least ten counts were recorded for this clonotype. The rearrangement joins TRBV5-1 to TRBJ2-3; 7 positions match TRBD1. V was pared by 3 bases and J by 3 bases, with 7 bases of the junction left unmatched. The CDR3 extends over 15 amino acids. Germline-derived CDR1 and CDR2 are SGHRS and YFSETQ. CDR3 residues: CASSSRTGGTDTQYF. As DNA, the CDR3 is TGCGCCAGCAGCTCCCGGACAGGAGGAACAGATACGCAGTATTTT. Using reference TRBV5-1 and TRBJ2-3 for the parts outside the CDR3, the full variable domain is KAGVTQTPRYLIKTRGQQVTLSCSPISGHRSVSWYQQTPGQGLQFLFEYFSETQRNKGNFPGRFSGRQFSNSRSEMNVSTLELGDSALYLCASSSRTGGTDTQYFGPGTRLTVL.

This clonotype was seen many times. The junction shows a germline mismatch at one end, possibly a read error. The chain carries TRBV5-1 and TRBJ1-6; no definite D call. The CDR3 runs 13 residues. CDR1 SGHRS and CDR2 YFSETQ come from the germline V gene. The CDR3 nucleotides are TGCGCCAGCAGCTTGAACCAAAATTCCCCCCTCCACTTT. Translation gives CASSLNQNSPLHF.

This clonotype came up many times. The V gene is TRBV18, the J gene TRBJ2-5; a possible D gene is TRBD2 (6 bases). The V end was cut by 3 bases, the J end by 5 bases, with 10 bases between. The CDR3 loop spans 13 amino acids. CDR1 is KGHSH and CDR2 is LQKENI in the germline V gene. DNA of the CDR3: TGTGCCAGCTCACCTCTCGGGGGTGAGACCCAGTACTTC. Translating it yields CASSPLGGETQYF.

In its sample, this clonotype was seen many times. This rearrangement joins TRBV2 to TRBJ2-7; 9 nucleotides line up with TRBD2. The CDR3 has 14 residues. The ends lost 4 bases at V and 6 bases at J; junction bases unmatched: 7. Germline CDR1 SNHLY, CDR2 FYNNEI. DNA of the CDR3: TGTGCCAGCAGTGTGCTAGCGGGGTGGGGCGAGCAGTACTTC. The encoded protein is CASSVLAGWGEQYF. Based on the CDR3 plus reference TRBV2 and TRBJ2-7, the full variable domain is EPEVTQTPSHQVTQMGQEVILRCVPISNHLYFYWYRQILGQKVEFLVSFYNNEISEKSEIFDDQFSVERPDGSNFTLKIRSTKLEDSAMYFCASSVLAGWGEQYFGPGTRLTVT.

This clonotype was picked up many times. The chain links TRBV4-1 to TRBJ1-6; TRBD1 is a possible D gene (5 bases). CDR3 length equals 14 residues. Trimming cost V 3 bases and J 10 bases, with 13 bases left between them. CDR1 and CDR2 (germline): MGHRA, YSYEKL. This chain's CDR3 is CASSQGVGDSPLHF. As DNA, the CDR3 is TGCGCCAGCAGCCAGGGGGTGGGGGACTCACCCCTCCACTTT.